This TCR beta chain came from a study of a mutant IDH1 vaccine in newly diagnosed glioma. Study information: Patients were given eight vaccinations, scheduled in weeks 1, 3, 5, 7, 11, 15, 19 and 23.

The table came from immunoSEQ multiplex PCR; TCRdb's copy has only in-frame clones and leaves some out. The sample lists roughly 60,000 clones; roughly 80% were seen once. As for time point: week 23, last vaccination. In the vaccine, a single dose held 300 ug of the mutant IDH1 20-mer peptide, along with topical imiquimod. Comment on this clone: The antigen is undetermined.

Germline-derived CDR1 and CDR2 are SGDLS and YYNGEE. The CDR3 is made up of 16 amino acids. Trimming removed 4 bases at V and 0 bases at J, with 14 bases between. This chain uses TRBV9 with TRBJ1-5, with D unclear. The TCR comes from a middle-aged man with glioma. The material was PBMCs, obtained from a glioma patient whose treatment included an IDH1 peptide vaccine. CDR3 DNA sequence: TGTGCCAGCAGCCCCGGCGGAACAAATAGCAATCAGCCCCAGCATTTT. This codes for CASSPGGTNSNQPQHF. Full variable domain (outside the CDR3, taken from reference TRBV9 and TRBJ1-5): DSGVTQTPKHLITATGQRVTLRCSPRSGDLSVYWYQQSLDQGLQFLIQYYNGEERAKGNILERFSAQQFPDLHSELNLSSLELGDSALYFCASSPGGTNSNQPQHFGDGTRLSIL.